The subject of this entry is one T cell receptor beta chain. The data originate from a study of shared clonotypes between healthy human individuals. There are 15 residues in the CDR3. V lost 7 bases, J lost 2 bases, and 4 bases stayed unmatched. Germline loops: CDR1 SNHLY, CDR2 FYNNEI. The protocol was immunoSEQ multiplex PCR, while the TCRdb copy is restricted to in-frame clones and leaves out a portion. The sample includes about 2.4 million clones, roughly 93% seen only once; the top ten take more than 0.35%. The chain carries TRBV2 and TRBJ2-2; the match to TRBD2 covers 10 bases. The clonotype comes from a man aged 18 to 29 in good health. Some clones in this sample may be carry-over from other donors' samples. The sequenced material came from naive CD4+ T cells from PBMCs. Subset defined: CD45RA+ positively selected. CDR3 DNA: TGTGCCAGCATCGGGACTAGCGTAAACACCGGGGAGCTGTTTTTT. Amino acid sequence: CASIGTSVNTGELFF.